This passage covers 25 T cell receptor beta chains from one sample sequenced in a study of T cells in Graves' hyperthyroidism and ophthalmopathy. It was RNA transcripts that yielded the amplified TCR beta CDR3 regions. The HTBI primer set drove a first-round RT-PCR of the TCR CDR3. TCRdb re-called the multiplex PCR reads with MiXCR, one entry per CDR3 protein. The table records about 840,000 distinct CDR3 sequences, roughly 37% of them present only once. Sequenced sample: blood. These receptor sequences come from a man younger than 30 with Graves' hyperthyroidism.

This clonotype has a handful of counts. For the CDR3, the DNA is TGTGCCAGCAGTTTTAGGTACCTTTCACCTAGGGGCTACACCTTC. Residues: CASSFRYLSPRGYTF. The rearrangement uses TRBV7-8 and TRBJ1-2; D ambiguous. Trimming took off 6 bases at V and 8 bases at J, with 22 bases between the two ends. In germline, CDR1 is SGHVS, CDR2 FQNEAQ. The CDR3 runs 15 residues.

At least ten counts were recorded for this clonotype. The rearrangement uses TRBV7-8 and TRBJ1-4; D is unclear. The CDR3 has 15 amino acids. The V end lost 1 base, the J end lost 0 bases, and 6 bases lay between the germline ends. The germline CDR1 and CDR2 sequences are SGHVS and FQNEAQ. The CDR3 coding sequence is TGTGCCAGCAGCTTAGGGTCTACAACTAATGAAAAACTGTTTTTT. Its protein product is CASSLGSTTNEKLFF.

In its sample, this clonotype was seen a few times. CDR3 sequence (DNA): TGTGCCAGCAGCTTGTCTCAGGGAATCGTCGAGCAGTACTTC. Protein: CASSLSQGIVEQYF. The chain has TRBV5-6 and TRBJ2-7, with a weak D call TRBD1 (5 bases). Trimming took off 1 base at V and 6 bases at J, with 14 bases between the two ends. There are 14 residues in the CDR3. Germline V gene sequence: CDR1 SGHDT, CDR2 YYEEEE.

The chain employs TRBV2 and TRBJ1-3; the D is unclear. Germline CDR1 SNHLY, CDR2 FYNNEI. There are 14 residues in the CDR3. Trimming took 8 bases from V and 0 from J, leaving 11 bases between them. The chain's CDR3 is CASVLMSSGNTIYF. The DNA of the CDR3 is TGTGCCAGCGTCTTAATGAGCTCTGGAAACACCATATATTTT.

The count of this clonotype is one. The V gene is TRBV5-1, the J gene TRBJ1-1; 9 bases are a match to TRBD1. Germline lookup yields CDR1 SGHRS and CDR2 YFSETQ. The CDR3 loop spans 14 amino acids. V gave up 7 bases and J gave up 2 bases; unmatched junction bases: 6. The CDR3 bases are TGCGCCAGCGGCGCGGGACAGGGTAACACTGAAGCTTTCTTT. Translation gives CASGAGQGNTEAFF.

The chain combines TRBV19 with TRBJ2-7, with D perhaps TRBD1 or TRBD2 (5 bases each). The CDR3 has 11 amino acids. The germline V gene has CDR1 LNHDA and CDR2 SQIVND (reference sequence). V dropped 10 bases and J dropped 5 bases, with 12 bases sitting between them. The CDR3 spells CATRRDDEQYF. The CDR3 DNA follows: TGTGCCACCCGCCGGGACGACGAGCAGTACTTC.

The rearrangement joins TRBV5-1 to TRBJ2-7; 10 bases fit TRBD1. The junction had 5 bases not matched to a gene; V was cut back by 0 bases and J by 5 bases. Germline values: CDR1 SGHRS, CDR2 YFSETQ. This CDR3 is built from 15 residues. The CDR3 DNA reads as TGCGCCAGCAGCTTGGTGGGACAGGGGTACCACGAGCAGTACTTC. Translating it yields CASSLVGQGYHEQYF.

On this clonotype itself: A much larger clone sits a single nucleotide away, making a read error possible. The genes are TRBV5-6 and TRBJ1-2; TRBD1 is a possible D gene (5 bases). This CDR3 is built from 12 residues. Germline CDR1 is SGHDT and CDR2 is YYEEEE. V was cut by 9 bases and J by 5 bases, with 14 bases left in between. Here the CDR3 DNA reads TGTGCCATCACCCGGGACGGATATGGCTACACCTTC. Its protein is CAITRDGYGYTF.

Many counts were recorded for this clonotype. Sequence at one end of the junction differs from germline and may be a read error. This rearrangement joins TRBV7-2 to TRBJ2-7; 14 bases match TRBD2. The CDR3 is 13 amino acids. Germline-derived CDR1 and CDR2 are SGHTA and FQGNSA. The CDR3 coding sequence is TGTGCCAGCAGCCCCGGACTAGCGGGAGGTATGCAGTTC. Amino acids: CASSPGLAGGMQF.

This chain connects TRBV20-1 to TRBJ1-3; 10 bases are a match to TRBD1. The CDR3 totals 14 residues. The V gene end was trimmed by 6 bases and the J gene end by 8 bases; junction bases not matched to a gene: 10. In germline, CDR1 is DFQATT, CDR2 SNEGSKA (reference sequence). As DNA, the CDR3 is TGCAGTGCCCCGTCTGGGACAGGGGCAGACACCATATATTTT. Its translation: CSAPSGTGADTIYF.

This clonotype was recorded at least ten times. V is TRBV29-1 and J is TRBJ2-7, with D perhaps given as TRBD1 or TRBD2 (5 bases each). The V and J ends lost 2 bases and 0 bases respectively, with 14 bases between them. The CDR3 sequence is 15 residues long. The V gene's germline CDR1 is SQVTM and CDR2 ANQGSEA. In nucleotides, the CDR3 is TGCAGCGTTGAATTGGGACGGACTGGCTCCTACGAGCAGTACTTC. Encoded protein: CSVELGRTGSYEQYF.

DNA of the CDR3: TGTGCCAGCAGTTTACGGGCCAGAATGAACACTGAAGCTTTCTTT. This sequence encodes CASSLRARMNTEAFF. V usage is TRBV12-3 or TRBV12-4 and J usage is TRBJ1-1, with D hard to call. This CDR3 comprises 15 residues. Trimming took off 2 bases at V and 0 bases at J, with 10 bases between the two ends.

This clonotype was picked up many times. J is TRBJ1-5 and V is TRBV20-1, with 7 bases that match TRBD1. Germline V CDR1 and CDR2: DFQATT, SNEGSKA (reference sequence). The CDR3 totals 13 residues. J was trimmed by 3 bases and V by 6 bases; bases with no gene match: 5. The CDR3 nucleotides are TGCAGTGCGCAGACAGGGATCAATCAGCCCCAGCATTTT. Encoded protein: CSAQTGINQPQHF.

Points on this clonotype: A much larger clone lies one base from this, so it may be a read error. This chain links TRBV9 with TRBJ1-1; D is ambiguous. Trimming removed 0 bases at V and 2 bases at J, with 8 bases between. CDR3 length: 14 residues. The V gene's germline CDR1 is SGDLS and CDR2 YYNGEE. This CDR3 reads CASSVGVGNTEAFF. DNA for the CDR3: TGTGCCAGCAGCGTAGGGGTTGGAAACACTGAAGCTTTCTTT.

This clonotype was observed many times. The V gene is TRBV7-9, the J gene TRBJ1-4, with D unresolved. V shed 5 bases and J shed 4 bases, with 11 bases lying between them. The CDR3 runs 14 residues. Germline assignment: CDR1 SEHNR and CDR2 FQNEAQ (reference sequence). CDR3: CASSEEVFNEKLFF. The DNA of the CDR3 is TGTGCCAGCAGCGAAGAGGTGTTTAATGAAAAACTGTTTTTT.

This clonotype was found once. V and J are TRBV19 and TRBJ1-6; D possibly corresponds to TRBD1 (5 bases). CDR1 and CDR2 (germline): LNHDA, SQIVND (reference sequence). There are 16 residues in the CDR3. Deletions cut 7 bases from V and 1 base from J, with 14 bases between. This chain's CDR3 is CASTVAGRSYNSPLHF. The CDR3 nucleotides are TGTGCCAGTACCGTCGCAGGGAGGTCCTATAATTCACCCCTCCACTTT.

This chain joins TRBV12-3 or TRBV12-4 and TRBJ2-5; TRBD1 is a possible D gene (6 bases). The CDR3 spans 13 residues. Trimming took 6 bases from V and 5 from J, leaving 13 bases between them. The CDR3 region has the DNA TGTGCCAGCAGGTCAACAGGGTTGGAGACCCAGTACTTC. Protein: CASRSTGLETQYF.

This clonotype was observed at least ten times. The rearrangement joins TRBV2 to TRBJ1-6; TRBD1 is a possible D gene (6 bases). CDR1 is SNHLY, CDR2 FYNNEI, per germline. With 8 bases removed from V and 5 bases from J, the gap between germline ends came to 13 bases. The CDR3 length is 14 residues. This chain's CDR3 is CASSGGGNNSPLHF. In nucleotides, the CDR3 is TGTGCCAGCTCGGGGGGCGGGAATAATTCACCCCTCCACTTT.

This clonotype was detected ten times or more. Here the CDR3 DNA reads TGTGCCAGCAGCACGGACAGGGTGTGGGGCTACACCTTC. The encoded protein is CASSTDRVWGYTF. V gene TRBV12-3 or TRBV12-4 combines with J gene TRBJ1-2; TRBD1 matches at 8 bases. J lost 8 bases, V lost 6 bases, and 8 bases had no gene match. The CDR3 contains 13 residues.

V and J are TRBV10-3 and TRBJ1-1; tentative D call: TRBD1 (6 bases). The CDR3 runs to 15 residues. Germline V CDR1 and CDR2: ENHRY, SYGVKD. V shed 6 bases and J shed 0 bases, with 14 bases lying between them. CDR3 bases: TGTGCCATCAGGACAGGCGGCCGCATGAACACTGAAGCTTTCTTT. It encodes CAIRTGGRMNTEAFF.

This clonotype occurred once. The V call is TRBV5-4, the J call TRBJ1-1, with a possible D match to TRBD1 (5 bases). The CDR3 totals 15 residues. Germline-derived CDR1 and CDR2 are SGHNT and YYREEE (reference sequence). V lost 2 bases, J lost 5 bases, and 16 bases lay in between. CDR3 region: CASSFWGGGRTEAFF. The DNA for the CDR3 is TGTGCCAGCAGCTTTTGGGGGGGGGGTAGAACTGAAGCTTTCTTT.

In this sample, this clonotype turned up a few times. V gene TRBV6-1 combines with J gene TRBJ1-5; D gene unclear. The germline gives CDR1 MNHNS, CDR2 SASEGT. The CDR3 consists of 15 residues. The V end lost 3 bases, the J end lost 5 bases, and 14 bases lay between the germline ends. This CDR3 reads CASSESGWLDQPQHF. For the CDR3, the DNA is TGTGCCAGCAGTGAGTCGGGGTGGCTAGATCAGCCCCAGCATTTT.

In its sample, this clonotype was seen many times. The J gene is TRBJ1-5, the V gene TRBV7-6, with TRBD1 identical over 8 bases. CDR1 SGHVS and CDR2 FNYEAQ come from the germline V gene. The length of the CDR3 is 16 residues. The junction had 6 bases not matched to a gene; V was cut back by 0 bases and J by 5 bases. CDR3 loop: CASSLASGQADQPQHF. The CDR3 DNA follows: TGTGCCAGCAGCTTAGCCTCGGGACAGGCTGATCAGCCCCAGCATTTT.

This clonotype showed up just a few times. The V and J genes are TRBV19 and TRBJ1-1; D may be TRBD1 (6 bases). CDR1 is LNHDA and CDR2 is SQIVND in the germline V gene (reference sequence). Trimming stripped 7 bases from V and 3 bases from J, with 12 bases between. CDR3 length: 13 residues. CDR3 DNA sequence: TGTGCCAGTACCCCAGGGGTTGACACTGAAGCTTTCTTT. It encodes CASTPGVDTEAFF.

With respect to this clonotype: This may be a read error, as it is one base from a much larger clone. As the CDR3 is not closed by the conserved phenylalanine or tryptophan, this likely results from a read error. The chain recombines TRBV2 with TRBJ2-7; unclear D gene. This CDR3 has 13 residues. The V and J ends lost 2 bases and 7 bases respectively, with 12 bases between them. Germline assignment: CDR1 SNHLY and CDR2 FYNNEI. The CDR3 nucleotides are TGTGCCAGCAGTGAACCCTGGTCGCCGGAGCAGTACCTC. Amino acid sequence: CASSEPWSPEQYL.